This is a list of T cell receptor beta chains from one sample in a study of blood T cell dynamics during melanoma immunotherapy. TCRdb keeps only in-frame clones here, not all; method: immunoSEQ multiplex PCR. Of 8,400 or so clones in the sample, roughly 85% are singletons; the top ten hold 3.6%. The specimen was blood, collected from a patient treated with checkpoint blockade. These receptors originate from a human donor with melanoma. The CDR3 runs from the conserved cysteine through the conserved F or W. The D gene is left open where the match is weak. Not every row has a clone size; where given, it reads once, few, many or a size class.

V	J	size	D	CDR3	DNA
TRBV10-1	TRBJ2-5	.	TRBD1	CASSDTGGTGEQYF	TGCGCCAGCAGTGATACAGGGGGCACGGGGGAGCAGTACTTC
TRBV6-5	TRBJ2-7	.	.	CASSYSLHGNEQYF	TGTGCCAGCAGTTACTCGCTACATGGGAACGAGCAGTACTTC
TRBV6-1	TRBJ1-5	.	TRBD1	CATWDRGLDQPQHF	TGTGCCACATGGGACAGGGGGTTGGATCAGCCCCAGCATTTT
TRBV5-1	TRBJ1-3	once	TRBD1	CASSRGAQGASGNTIYF	TGCGCCAGCAGCCGGGGGGCACAGGGGGCTTCTGGAAACACCATATATTTT
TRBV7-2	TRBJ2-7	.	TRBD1	CASSLGDRRNEQYF	TGTGCCAGCAGCCTGGGGGACAGGCGGAACGAGCAGTACTTC
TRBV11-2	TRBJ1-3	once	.	CASSSGGNTIYF	TGTGCCAGCAGCTCCGGTGGAAACACCATATATTTT
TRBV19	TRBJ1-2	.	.	CASSRQGQTNYGYTF	TGTGCCAGTAGTAGGCAGGGCCAAACCAACTATGGCTACACCTTC
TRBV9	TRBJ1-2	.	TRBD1	CASSVAHAGTGGNGYTF	TGTGCCAGCAGCGTAGCCCATGCCGGGACAGGGGGAAATGGCTACACCTTC
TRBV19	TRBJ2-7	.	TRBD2	CASSRAGASSYEQYF	TGTGCCAGTAGTCGAGCGGGGGCAAGCTCCTACGAGCAGTACTTC
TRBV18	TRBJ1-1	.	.	CASSPSVTEAFF	TGTGCCAGCTCACCCTCGGTCACTGAAGCTTTCTTT
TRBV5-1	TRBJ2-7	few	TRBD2	CASSPGLAGVGEQYF	TGCGCCAGCAGCCCGGGACTAGCGGGAGTAGGGGAGCAGTACTTC
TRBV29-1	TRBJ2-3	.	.	CSVVDNTSTDTQYF	TGCAGCGTCGTCGACAATACTAGCACAGATACGCAGTATTTT
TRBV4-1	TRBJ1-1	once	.	CASSQGNPNTEAFF	TGCGCCAGCAGCCAAGGGAACCCAAACACTGAAGCTTTCTTT
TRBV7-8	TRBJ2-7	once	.	CASSLSPSPRYEQYF	TGTGCCAGCAGCTTATCGCCCTCACCTCGCTACGAGCAGTACTTC
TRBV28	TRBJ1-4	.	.	CASSSTGLTREKLFF	TGTGCCAGCAGTTCTACAGGCCTGACGCGTGAAAAACTGTTTTTT